The 6 T cell receptor beta chains in this list originate from one sample, sequenced in a study of control samples from healthy donors and cancer patients. Produced via immunoSEQ multiplex PCR; TCRdb's table is partial and in-frame only. The data show around 110,000 clones, with over 90% seen just once and 2.6% held by the top ten. Input material: blood. These receptors were collected from a man under 40 in good health.

This clone has a handful of counts. The rearrangement links TRBV2 to TRBJ1-5; 9 bases match TRBD1. Germline CDR1 is SNHLY and CDR2 is FYNNEI. V was clipped by 6 bases and J by 11 bases; unmatched bases: 14. This CDR3 is 15 amino acids long. The CDR3 loop reads CASSESLGQGLSQHF. CDR3 DNA: TGTGCCAGCAGCGAGTCTCTGGGACAGGGTCTATCCCAGCATTTT. Complete variable domain (other parts from reference TRBV2 and TRBJ1-5): EPEVTQTPSHQVTQMGQEVILRCVPISNHLYFYWYRQILGQKVEFLVSFYNNEISEKSEIFDDQFSVERPDGSNFTLKIRSTKLEDSAMYFCASSESLGQGLSQHFGDGTRLSIL.

The chain recombines TRBV25-1 with TRBJ2-7, with D hard to call. The CDR3 totals 12 residues. Per the germline V gene, CDR1 is MGHDK and CDR2 is SYGVNS. Between the trimmed V and J ends, which lost 2 bases and 6 bases, there was a span of 8 bases. DNA for the CDR3: TGTGCCAGCAGTGAACCTGGGGTCGAGCAGTACTTC. Its protein product is CASSEPGVEQYF.

This sequence joins TRBV28 and TRBJ2-3; D might be TRBD2 (6 bases). V was clipped by 10 bases and J by 1 base, with 21 bases between them. CDR1 is MDHEN and CDR2 is SYDVKM in the germline V gene. The length of the CDR3 is 16 residues. CDR3 residues: CATRNARSGGTDTQYF. CDR3 nucleotides: TGTGCCACCAGGAACGCGCGGTCGGGGGGCACAGATACGCAGTATTTT.

The chain carries TRBV5-1 and TRBJ2-5; D uncertain. Trimming left V 5 bases short and J 0 bases short, with 5 bases between. The germline gives CDR1 SGHRS, CDR2 YFSETQ. This CDR3 has 12 amino acids. The chain's CDR3 is CASSPDQETQYF. The DNA for the CDR3 is TGCGCCAGCAGTCCGGACCAAGAGACCCAGTACTTC. The full variable domain, rest sourced from reference TRBV5-1 and TRBJ2-5, is KAGVTQTPRYLIKTRGQQVTLSCSPISGHRSVSWYQQTPGQGLQFLFEYFSETQRNKGNFPGRFSGRQFSNSRSEMNVSTLELGDSALYLCASSPDQETQYFGPGTRLLVL.

The genes are TRBV4-2 and TRBJ1-2, with 10 bases lining up with TRBD1. V shed 1 base, J shed 7 bases, and the junction held 3 bases outside the gene matches. Germline values: CDR1 LGHNA, CDR2 YNFKEQ. The CDR3 covers 14 residues. CDR3 loop: CASSQARDRGGYTF. In DNA form, the CDR3 reads TGTGCCAGCAGCCAAGCCCGGGACAGGGGTGGCTACACCTTC.

The J gene is TRBJ2-3, the V gene TRBV6-1, with D possibly being TRBD1 or TRBD2 (7 bases each). With 2 bases removed from V and 4 bases from J, the gap between germline ends came to 13 bases. CDR3 length: 15 amino acids. Per the germline V gene, CDR1 is MNHNS and CDR2 is SASEGT. Written as DNA, the CDR3 is TGTGCCAGCAGTGAATCAGGGGGGGGAGCAGATACGCAGTATTTT. This translates into CASSESGGGADTQYF.